This T cell receptor beta chain is from a study of blood T cell repertoires in COVID-19. At the level of the study: Acute and convalescent COVID-19 samples came from the United States, Italy and Spain. PBMCs, B-cell-depleted T cells, or T cells provided the cDNA or gDNA that made up the material.

Authors' data handling: Scientists estimated how many nucleated cells there were by amplifying reference gene primers. Generated by immunoSEQ multiplex PCR, the TCRdb table keeps only in-frame clones and is missing some. That table furnishes V, J and clone size, whereas the DNA furnished D and trimming. The data show 180,000 or so clones, 85% to 90% seen once. Per the germline V gene, CDR1 is MNHEY and CDR2 is SMNVEV (reference sequence). CDR3 length: 16 residues. V lost 8 bases and J lost 4; bases outside the gene matches: 11. V usage is TRBV27 and J usage is TRBJ2-2, with 9 bases that match TRBD1. Material for sequencing was peripheral blood. This clonotype originated in a woman aged 60-75 years with acute or convalescent COVID-19. CDR3 sequence (DNA): TGTGCCAGCGGAAAGGGGACAGGGCCCTCCACCGGGGAGCTGTTTTTT. This encodes CASGKGTGPSTGELFF.